A selection of T cell receptor beta chains follows, all from one sample in a study of blood T cell repertoires in COVID-19. Using immunoSEQ multiplex PCR, the repertoire was profiled, and TCRdb retains in-frame clones only, with some absent. The sample records approximately 100,000 clones, around 94% being singletons. The sample taken for sequencing was peripheral blood. Receptors originate from a man aged 50-59 years with active COVID-19. Both conserved end residues are part of each CDR3. The D gene is left open where the match is weak. The listing skips clone size in some rows; elsewhere it reads once, few, many or a size class.

d_gene | j_gene | v_gene | abundance | CDR3aa | CDR3nt
- | TRBJ1-3 | TRBV28 | - | CASRPGPERAIYF | TGTGCCAGCAGGCCCGGTCCTGAGAGGGCCATATATTTT
- | TRBJ2-2 | TRBV20-1 | few | CSASIGSNTGELFF | TGCAGTGCTAGTATTGGGAGTAACACCGGGGAGCTGTTTTTT
- | TRBJ1-1 | TRBV4-1 | - | CASSQHRGTEAFF | TGCGCCAGCAGCCAACATAGGGGCACTGAAGCTTTCTTT
TRBD2 | TRBJ2-3 | TRBV4-1 | - | CASSQDPPSGRGDTQYF | TGCGCCAGCAGCCAAGATCCCCCTAGCGGGAGGGGAGATACGCAGTATTTT
- | TRBJ1-5 | TRBV19 | - | CASSLRSNQPQHF | TGTGCCAGTAGCCTGAGGTCGAATCAGCCCCAGCATTTT
- | TRBJ1-6 | TRBV18 | - | CASSPPDGGPFSPLHF | TGTGCCAGCTCACCTCCTGACGGGGGGCCTTTTTCACCCCTCCACTTT
- | TRBJ1-5 | TRBV19 | - | CASSGSPHSNQPQHF | TGTGCCAGTAGTGGTTCACCACATAGCAATCAGCCCCAGCATTTT
TRBD1 | TRBJ1-2 | TRBV10-3 | - | CAISESTLAGGRYGYTF | TGTGCCATCAGTGAGTCGACCCTGGCAGGGGGCCGCTATGGCTACACCTTC
- | TRBJ1-2 | TRBV7-2 | - | CASSSGTGFYGYTF | TGTGCCAGCAGCTCCGGGACTGGCTTCTATGGCTACACCTTC
- | TRBJ2-3 | TRBV19 | - | CASSIARGATDTQYF | TGTGCCAGTAGTATAGCCAGGGGAGCGACAGATACGCAGTATTTT
TRBD2 | TRBJ2-3 | TRBV7-3 | - | CASSLNLAESTDTQYF | TGTGCCAGCAGCTTAAATCTAGCGGAGAGCACAGATACGCAGTATTTT
TRBD2 | TRBJ2-1 | TRBV9 | - | CASRSGGNDRFF | TGTGCCAGCAGGAGCGGGGGGAATGATCGGTTCTTC
TRBD1 | TRBJ1-5 | TRBV9 | - | CASSQTGGDQPQHF | TGTGCCAGCAGCCAGACAGGGGGGGATCAGCCCCAGCATTTT
TRBD1 | TRBJ1-5 | TRBV6-5 | - | CASSYSSGGEQPQHF | TGTGCCAGCAGTTACTCGTCAGGGGGCGAACAGCCCCAGCATTTT
- | TRBJ2-7 | TRBV18 | - | CASSDGPSVDEQYF | TGTGCCAGCTCAGACGGTCCTAGCGTGGACGAGCAGTACTTC
- | TRBJ1-5 | TRBV18 | - | CASSPSGGNQPQHF | TGTGCCAGCTCACCTTCGGGGGGGAATCAGCCCCAGCATTTT
TRBD1 | TRBJ2-2 | TRBV4-2 | - | CASSPDRGRPGELFF | TGTGCCAGCAGCCCAGACAGGGGGCGGCCCGGGGAGCTGTTTTTT
- | TRBJ2-7 | TRBV7-8 | - | CASSLANAPGHFSYEQYF | TGTGCCAGCAGCTTAGCGAATGCCCCGGGACATTTCTCCTACGAGCAGTACTTC
TRBD1 | TRBJ1-1 | TRBV6-4 | few | CASSQQGGTEAFF | TGTGCCAGCAGTCAACAGGGGGGCACTGAAGCTTTCTTT
- | TRBJ1-4 | TRBV28 | - | CASSLQWGINEKLFF | TGTGCCAGCAGTCTACAATGGGGCATTAATGAAAAACTGTTTTTT
- | TRBJ2-1 | TRBV6-1 | - | CASSEARQGGSYNEQFF | TGTGCCAGCAGTGAAGCGCGACAGGGAGGATCCTACAATGAGCAGTTCTTC
- | TRBJ2-3 | TRBV28 | - | CASSLPTELTDTQYF | TGTGCCAGCAGTTTACCCACAGAACTCACAGATACGCAGTATTTT
- | TRBJ1-6 | TRBV28 | - | CASRTTGANSPLHF | TGTGCCAGCAGGACGACAGGCGCCAATTCACCCCTCCACTTT
TRBD2 | TRBJ2-2 | TRBV15 | - | CATTGGGTGELFF | TGTGCCACAACGGGCGGGGGAACCGGGGAGCTGTTTTTT
TRBD1 | TRBJ1-1 | TRBV5-8 | once | CASSWNRGGDTEAFF | TGTGCCAGCAGCTGGAACAGGGGTGGAGACACTGAAGCTTTCTTT
TRBD1 | TRBJ2-6 | TRBV24-1 | - | CATSGGQGSSGANVLTF | TGTGCCACCAGTGGGGGACAGGGGTCCTCTGGGGCCAACGTCCTGACTTTC
- | TRBJ1-2 | TRBV19 | few | CASSIRSYGYTF | TGTGCCAGTAGTATCCGGTCCTATGGCTACACCTTC
- | TRBJ1-1 | TRBV2 | - | CASRPAGRMNTEAFF | TGTGCCAGCAGGCCCGCAGGGCGAATGAACACTGAAGCTTTCTTT
TRBD2 | TRBJ2-1 | TRBV29-1 | once | CSVQTSGNNEQFF | TGCAGCGTTCAAACTAGCGGGAACAATGAGCAGTTCTTC
TRBD1 | TRBJ1-2 | TRBV19 | - | CASQSAQGFGIHTF | TGTGCCAGTCAATCCGCACAGGGGTTCGGAATCCACACCTTC
- | TRBJ2-1 | TRBV24-1 | - | CATSAYNEQFF | TGTGCCACCAGTGCATACAATGAGCAGTTCTTC
- | TRBJ2-7 | TRBV9 | - | CASSAPSGSGLSYEQYF | TGTGCCAGCAGCGCCCCTAGTGGGAGCGGACTTTCCTACGAGCAGTACTTC
- | TRBJ1-1 | TRBV6-5 | - | CASSRAEEAFF | TGTGCCAGCAGTCGAGCGGAGGAAGCTTTCTTT
TRBD2 | TRBJ2-1 | TRBV9 | - | CASSAPIAGAYNEQFF | TGTGCCAGCAGCGCGCCGATAGCGGGAGCCTACAATGAGCAGTTCTTC
TRBD2 | TRBJ2-1 | TRBV19 | - | CASSTGLAGVSYNEQFF | TGTGCCAGTAGTACCGGACTAGCGGGAGTCTCCTACAATGAGCAGTTCTTC
TRBD2 | TRBJ2-1 | TRBV9 | - | CASSVEREMNNEQFF | TGTGCCAGCAGCGTCGAGCGGGAGATGAATAATGAGCAGTTCTTC
- | TRBJ2-2 | TRBV6-5 | - | CASRRDMNTGELFF | TGTGCCAGCAGACGGGACATGAACACCGGGGAGCTGTTTTTT
TRBD1 | TRBJ1-1 | TRBV6-5 | - | CASRPQGDGGRAFF | TGTGCCAGCAGGCCACAGGGGGACGGCGGTAGAGCTTTCTTT
- | TRBJ2-5 | TRBV30 | - | CAWSATQGMETQYF | TGTGCCTGGAGTGCGACTCAGGGGATGGAGACCCAGTACTTC
- | TRBJ2-7 | TRBV28 | - | CASSPQVEQYF | TGTGCCAGCAGTCCGCAGGTCGAGCAGTACTTC
- | TRBJ2-5 | TRBV11-2 | few | CASATGEEETQYF | TGTGCCAGCGCCACAGGGGAGGAGGAGACCCAGTACTTC
TRBD1 | TRBJ2-1 | TRBV4-2 | - | CASSPHAGQVDNEQFF | TGTGCCAGCAGCCCGCACGCGGGACAGGTTGACAATGAGCAGTTCTTC
- | TRBJ2-1 | TRBV5-1 | - | CASSLQGAPYNEQFF | TGCGCCAGCAGTCTACAGGGAGCCCCCTACAATGAGCAGTTCTTC
TRBD1 | TRBJ2-1 | TRBV5-1 | - | CASSAQGRAEQFF | TGCGCCAGCAGCGCACAGGGGCGGGCTGAGCAGTTCTTC
- | TRBJ1-1 | TRBV24-1 | - | CATVGGQNTEAFF | TGTGCCACCGTGGGTGGACAAAACACTGAAGCTTTCTTT
TRBD1 | TRBJ1-3 | TRBV5-1 | - | CASAMTGLGGNTIYF | TGCGCCAGCGCGATGACAGGGCTTGGTGGAAACACCATATATTTT
- | TRBJ1-4 | TRBV3-1/TRBV3-2 | - | CASSQAVEKLFF | TGTGCCAGCAGCCAAGCAGTTGAAAAACTGTTTTTT
- | TRBJ2-3 | TRBV2 | - | CASTAPAVGQSHFSTDTQYF | TGTGCCAGCACCGCCCCGGCAGTTGGACAGTCGCACTTTAGCACAGATACGCAGTATTTT
- | TRBJ2-1 | TRBV3-1/TRBV3-2 | - | CASSYEPGYSYNEQFF | TGTGCCAGCAGCTACGAGCCAGGATACTCCTACAATGAGCAGTTCTTC
TRBD1 | TRBJ2-2 | TRBV2 | - | CATDRGANTGELFF | TGTGCAACCGACAGGGGCGCGAACACCGGGGAGCTGTTTTTT
- | TRBJ2-1 | TRBV28 | - | CASSWGGVSNEQFF | TGTGCCAGCAGCTGGGGCGGGGTCAGCAATGAGCAGTTCTTC
TRBD1 | TRBJ2-7 | TRBV27 | - | CASRRTGRHEQYF | TGTGCCAGCCGGCGGACAGGGCGCCACGAGCAGTACTTC
TRBD2 | TRBJ2-3 | TRBV3-1/TRBV3-2 | - | CASSRTSGNTDTQYF | TGTGCCAGCAGCCGGACTAGCGGGAACACAGATACGCAGTATTTT
- | TRBJ1-1 | TRBV10-2 | - | CASSEIGGNTEAFF | TGCGCCAGCAGTGAAATTGGAGGTAACACTGAAGCTTTCTTT
TRBD1 | TRBJ1-2 | TRBV18 | - | CASSPGQEGIYGYTF | TGTGCCAGCTCACCCGGACAGGAGGGGATCTATGGCTACACCTTC
- | TRBJ2-7 | TRBV6-5 | - | CASSRGHEQYF | TGTGCCAGTTCAAGGGGCCACGAGCAGTACTTC
TRBD1 | TRBJ1-6 | TRBV6-2/TRBV6-3 | - | CASSPTGTGVRNSPLHF | TGTGCCAGCAGCCCTACTGGGACAGGGGTGCGGAATTCACCCCTCCACTTT